A single sample is the source of the 12 T cell receptor beta chains below, sequenced in a study of shared clonotypes between healthy human individuals. The data were produced by immunoSEQ multiplex PCR, yet TCRdb's version contains in-frame clones alone and is incomplete. Of 2 million to 2.5 million clones listed, over 85% are singletons. Sequences were obtained from naive CD4+ T cells from PBMCs. As to subset: CD45RA+ positively selected. These receptor sequences come from a man in his late teens or twenties in good health. Some clones in this sample may be carry-over from other donors' samples.

The chain recombines TRBV7-8 with TRBJ2-7; D call uncertain. Germline values: CDR1 SGHVS, CDR2 FQNEAQ. The CDR3 sequence is 13 residues long. V shed 2 bases and J shed 6 bases, with 11 bases lying between them. In DNA, the CDR3 is TGTGCCAGCAGCTTAATAAGGTTTGGCGAGCAGTACTTC. Translating gives CASSLIRFGEQYF.

The chain uses TRBV6-6 and TRBJ1-5; maybe TRBD1 (6 bases). The germline CDR1 and CDR2 sequences are MNHNY and SVGAGI (reference sequence). With 4 bases removed from V and 7 bases from J, the gap between germline ends came to 14 bases. This CDR3 contains 14 residues. The CDR3 region is CASSSQGKNQPQHF. The CDR3 DNA follows: TGTGCCAGCAGTTCTCAGGGGAAAAACCAGCCCCAGCATTTT.

The chain combines TRBV25-1 with TRBJ2-1; D not certain. Trimming took off 7 bases at V and 3 bases at J, with 4 bases between the two ends. This CDR3 is 11 amino acids long. The germline gives CDR1 MGHDK, CDR2 SYGVNS. CDR3 amino acids: CASNGYNEQFF. CDR3 nucleotide sequence: TGTGCCAGCAACGGCTACAATGAGCAGTTCTTC.

This chain uses TRBV6-1 with TRBJ1-2; 12 nucleotides match TRBD1. CDR1 and CDR2 from the germline V gene are MNHNS and SASEGT. The J segment lost 4 bases and the V segment lost 6 bases, leaving 3 bases of the junction unmatched. The CDR3 has 14 residues. The CDR3 DNA reads as TGTGCCAGCAGGGGGACAGGGGGCGGCTATGGCTACACCTTC. Protein product: CASRGTGGGYGYTF.

The chain combines TRBV11-2 with TRBJ1-5; no clear D gene. The CDR3 is 15 amino acids. In germline, CDR1 is SGHAT, CDR2 FQNNGV. V lost 1 base and J 7 bases, leaving 14 bases between the germline ends. CDR3 loop: CASSLGFVPGQPQHF. The DNA for the CDR3 is TGTGCCAGCAGCTTAGGCTTCGTCCCGGGACAGCCCCAGCATTTT.

V is TRBV30 and J is TRBJ2-6, with D perhaps TRBD1 (6 bases). The CDR3 length is 13 residues. V shed 1 base and J shed 9 bases, with 10 bases lying between them. In germline, CDR1 is GTSNPN, CDR2 SVGIG (reference sequence). The CDR3 nucleotides are TGTGCCTGGAGTGAGGACAGCCTCAACGTCCTGACTTTC. Translating it yields CAWSEDSLNVLTF.

V gene TRBV28 combines with J gene TRBJ2-7; 8 positions agree with TRBD1. The CDR3 loop spans 13 amino acids. The J segment lost 6 bases and the V segment lost 6 bases, leaving 7 bases of the junction unmatched. The V gene's germline CDR1 is MDHEN and CDR2 SYDVKM. In DNA form, the CDR3 reads TGTGCCAGCAGGACGGGACAGGTGGGCGAGCAGTACTTC. Amino acid sequence: CASRTGQVGEQYF.

V gene TRBV7-9 combines with J gene TRBJ1-2; no clear D gene. Trimming cost V 8 bases and J 8 bases, with 15 bases left between them. This CDR3 is built from 12 residues. Germline CDR1 SEHNR, CDR2 FQNEAQ (reference sequence). Written as DNA, the CDR3 is TGTGCCAGCGGTATGACTTATGGCGGCTACACCTTC. Encoded protein: CASGMTYGGYTF.

CDR3 sequence: CASSFSGSFYNEQFF. CDR3 sequence (DNA): TGTGCCAGCAGTTTCAGCGGGAGTTTCTACAATGAGCAGTTCTTC. The V and J genes are TRBV6-1 and TRBJ2-1, with TRBD2 identical over 8 bases. There are 15 residues in the CDR3. Trimming removed 5 bases from V and 3 bases from J; junction bases left unmatched: 6. Germline CDR1 is MNHNS and CDR2 is SASEGT.

The rearrangement uses TRBV5-1 and TRBJ2-5; tentative D call: TRBD1 (5 bases). The CDR3 extends over 13 amino acids. Germline assignment: CDR1 SGHRS and CDR2 YFSETQ. Trimming left V 3 bases short and J 2 bases short, with 8 bases between. The chain's CDR3 is CASSSRQQETQYF. The CDR3 region has the DNA TGCGCCAGCAGCTCAAGACAGCAAGAGACCCAGTACTTC.

Of note for this clone: This sample also contains other DNA sequences that code for the same CDR3. The DNA for the CDR3 is TGTGCCAGCAGGACTAGCGGGAGTTACGAGCAGTACTTC. Translating it yields CASRTSGSYEQYF. The V and J genes are TRBV27 and TRBJ2-7, with 12 bases lining up with TRBD2. The V gene's germline CDR1 is MNHEY and CDR2 SMNVEV (reference sequence). The V gene end was trimmed by 6 bases and the J gene end by 4 bases; junction bases not matched to a gene: 1. The CDR3 spans 13 residues.

The J gene is TRBJ1-2, the V gene TRBV5-5, with 12 bases fitting TRBD1. The trim removed 4 bases at V and 6 bases at J, leaving 7 bases unmatched. This CDR3 spans 15 amino acids. Germline CDR1 reads SGHKS; CDR2 reads YYEKEE (reference sequence). The CDR3 spells CASSPTGTGGDGYTF. CDR3 sequence (DNA): TGTGCCAGCAGCCCAACCGGGACAGGGGGCGATGGCTACACCTTC.